This T cell receptor beta chain was sequenced during a study of T cell changes during pregnancy in multiple sclerosis. Sequenced by immunoSEQ multiplex PCR; TCRdb stores in-frame clones only, minus some. Of tens of thousands of clones listed, 94% were seen once; the top ten hold over 2%. Germline CDR1 reads SGHAT; CDR2 reads FQDESV (reference sequence). The CDR3 extends over 14 amino acids. V dropped 5 bases and J dropped 3 bases, with 14 bases sitting between them. The receptor comes from a female donor with multiple sclerosis, enrolled in a pregnancy study. V usage is TRBV11-1 and J usage is TRBJ2-7, with no clear D. The sequenced sample was peripheral blood, obtained in the third trimester of pregnancy. CDR3 protein: CASSLSGLGYEQYF. The CDR3 DNA reads TGTGCCAGCAGCCTATCCGGGTTGGGCTACGAGCAGTACTTC. Using reference TRBV11-1 and TRBJ2-7 for the parts outside the CDR3, the full variable domain is EAEVAQSPRYKITEKSQAVAFWCDPISGHATLYWYRQILGQGPELLVQFQDESVVDDSQLPKDRFSAERLKGVDSTLKIQPAELGDSAMYLCASSLSGLGYEQYFGPGTRLTVT.